These T cell receptor beta chains were read from a single sample in a study of OX40 agonist ivuxolimab in advanced cancers. Assay: immunoSEQ multiplex PCR; the TCRdb copy retains only in-frame clones and omits some. The data contain just over 60,000 clones, more than 85% of them seen just once; the ten biggest clones take up 0.55% to 0.8%. The sample here was CD4+ or CD8+ T cells sorted from blood, taken in a trial of the OX40 agonist ivuxolimab. Every receptor here comes from an adult with an advanced solid tumor such as melanoma, head and neck, liver or kidney cancer. CDR3s include the opening cysteine and the closing phenylalanine or tryptophan. D genes are given only for firm matches. Rows may omit the clone size; those that give it use once, few, many or a size class.

V	J	D	length	size	CDR3	DNA
TRBV2	TRBJ1-1	NA	16	NA	CASSLLQRAINTEAFF	TGTGCCAGCAGCCTCCTCCAGAGGGCTATTAACACTGAAGCTTTCTTT
TRBV9	TRBJ2-1	NA	18	NA	CASSSPSAGGRSYNEQFF	TGTGCCAGCAGCTCCCCGTCGGCGGGCGGACGCTCCTACAATGAGCAGTTCTTC
TRBV9	TRBJ2-7	NA	14	few	CASSVSHSSYEQYF	TGTGCCAGCAGCGTTTCTCACAGTTCCTACGAGCAGTACTTC
TRBV6-5	TRBJ2-7	TRBD2	13	NA	CASSGLAVYEQYF	TGTGCCAGCAGTGGGCTAGCGGTATACGAGCAGTACTTC
TRBV19	TRBJ2-3	NA	16	NA	CASSPRGGPSTDTQYF	TGTGCCAGTAGCCCCCGTGGGGGCCCAAGCACAGATACGCAGTATTTT
TRBV2	TRBJ1-1	TRBD1	15	NA	CASTETGGSNTEAFF	TGTGCCAGCACCGAAACAGGGGGATCGAACACTGAAGCTTTCTTT
TRBV6-1	TRBJ2-5	NA	12	NA	CASRRNQETQYF	TGTGCCAGCAGACGGAACCAAGAGACCCAGTACTTC
TRBV7-8	TRBJ1-1	NA	13	NA	CASSYSVNTEAFF	TGTGCCAGCAGCTACTCAGTGAACACTGAAGCTTTCTTT
TRBV6-1	TRBJ1-4	NA	12	NA	CASSEYREKLFF	TGTGCCAGCAGTGAATATCGGGAGAAACTGTTTTTT
TRBV11-2	TRBJ2-7	NA	15	once	CASSLKMQTQYEQYF	TGTGCCAGCAGCTTAAAAATGCAGACTCAGTACGAGCAGTACTTC
TRBV5-1	TRBJ1-2	NA	16	NA	CASSLSIGGRDYGYTF	TGCGCCAGCAGCTTGTCAATTGGGGGGCGCGACTATGGCTACACCTTC
TRBV25-1	TRBJ1-1	TRBD1	14	NA	CASSWTGLGTEAFF	TGTGCCAGCAGCTGGACAGGGCTTGGCACTGAAGCTTTCTTT
TRBV5-1	TRBJ2-5	NA	15	once	CASSMQPGLQETQYF	TGCGCCAGCAGCATGCAGCCGGGACTCCAAGAGACCCAGTACTTC
TRBV11-3	TRBJ2-3	TRBD1	14	NA	CASSLPQGTDTQYF	TGTGCCAGCAGCCTCCCACAGGGGACAGATACGCAGTATTTT
TRBV5-1	TRBJ2-3	NA	11	NA	CASSNTDTQYF	TGCGCCAGCAGCAACACAGATACGCAGTATTTT
TRBV19	TRBJ1-1	TRBD1	16	NA	CASRSRTGFMNTEAFF	TGTGCCAGTCGATCTCGGACAGGGTTTATGAACACTGAAGCTTTCTTT
TRBV5-1	TRBJ2-1	TRBD2	16	NA	CASSPGTSGSGSEQFF	TGCGCCAGCAGCCCGGGGACTAGCGGGAGTGGAAGTGAGCAGTTCTTC
TRBV4-1	TRBJ2-5	TRBD1	14	NA	CASSLQGGRETQYF	TGCGCCAGCAGCTTGCAAGGGGGCCGGGAGACCCAGTACTTC
TRBV14	TRBJ2-2	TRBD1	14	NA	CASSQDRGPGELFF	TGTGCCAGCAGCCAGGACAGGGGGCCCGGGGAGCTGTTTTTT
TRBV4-1	TRBJ1-2	NA	16	NA	CASSQGIGAHYYGYTF	TGCGCCAGCAGCCAAGGGATAGGGGCACACTACTATGGCTACACCTTC
TRBV5-4	TRBJ1-2	NA	14	NA	CASSGPGFSYGYTF	TGTGCCAGCAGCGGTCCTGGGTTTTCTTATGGCTACACCTTC
TRBV18	TRBJ2-1	TRBD2	17	few	CASSPIGGGSSYNEQFF	TGTGCCAGCTCACCGATTGGCGGGGGGAGCTCCTACAATGAGCAGTTCTTC
TRBV11-3	TRBJ2-5	TRBD2	17	NA	CASSSQGREGSGETQYF	TGTGCCAGCAGCTCACAAGGGCGGGAGGGAAGCGGGGAGACCCAGTACTTC
TRBV11-2	TRBJ2-3	NA	14	NA	CASSLQTRSDTQYF	TGTGCCAGCAGCTTGCAGACTAGATCTGATACGCAGTATTTT
TRBV19	TRBJ1-1	NA	13	NA	CASKSPGNTEAFF	TGTGCCAGTAAAAGCCCCGGGAACACTGAAGCTTTCTTT
TRBV19	TRBJ2-3	NA	14	NA	CASSEDYRVDTQYF	TGTGCCAGTAGTGAGGACTACCGTGTTGATACGCAGTATTTT
TRBV27	TRBJ2-1	NA	14	NA	CASSGGYPLGEQFF	TGTGCCAGCAGTGGAGGGTACCCCTTGGGTGAGCAGTTCTTC
TRBV10-2	TRBJ2-2	NA	15	NA	CASSEIAWGTGELFF	TGCGCCAGCAGTGAAATAGCTTGGGGAACCGGGGAGCTGTTTTTT
TRBV27	TRBJ2-3	TRBD2	14	NA	CASTGLAFTDTQYF	TGTGCCAGCACGGGACTAGCGTTCACAGATACGCAGTATTTT
TRBV7-9	TRBJ1-2	NA	13	NA	CASSQGTNDGYTF	TGTGCCAGCAGCCAGGGGACAAATGATGGCTACACCTTC
TRBV9	TRBJ1-1	NA	15	few	CASSPLQVGNTEAFF	TGTGCCAGCAGCCCGCTACAGGTAGGGAACACTGAAGCTTTCTTT
TRBV6-5	TRBJ1-2	NA	11	NA	CASSRSEGYTF	TGTGCCAGCAGCCGCTCGGAGGGCTACACCTTC
TRBV29-1	TRBJ1-4	NA	11	NA	CSANNNEKLFF	TGCAGCGCAAATAATAATGAAAAACTGTTTTTT
TRBV6-1	TRBJ2-5	TRBD2	19	NA	CASSVRGTGQLAGVLTQYF	TGTGCCAGCAGTGTTCGGGGGACAGGGCAACTAGCGGGAGTCTTGACCCAGTACTTC
TRBV29-1	TRBJ1-1	TRBD1	13	NA	CSVDWQGATEAFF	TGCAGCGTTGATTGGCAGGGGGCAACTGAAGCTTTCTTT
TRBV6-5	TRBJ2-7	TRBD2	14	few	CASSYGGGPYEQYF	TGTGCCAGCAGTTATGGCGGGGGGCCCTACGAGCAGTACTTC
TRBV27	TRBJ1-3	NA	14	NA	CASPVKFVGNTIYF	TGTGCCAGCCCGGTGAAGTTTGTCGGAAACACCATATATTTT
TRBV7-6	TRBJ2-2	TRBD2	15	NA	CASSLGLAETGELFF	TGTGCCAGCAGCTTAGGCCTAGCGGAAACCGGGGAGCTGTTTTTT
TRBV11-2	TRBJ2-2	TRBD1	16	once	CASSLGQTGHTGELFF	TGTGCCAGCAGCTTAGGTCAGACAGGGCACACCGGGGAGCTGTTTTTT
TRBV18	TRBJ1-3	NA	16	NA	CASSPARADSGNTIYF	TGTGCCAGCTCACCGGCCAGGGCCGACTCTGGAAACACCATATATTTT
TRBV28	TRBJ1-2	NA	14	NA	CASSPNTVNYGYTF	TGTGCCAGCAGTCCCAATACAGTGAACTATGGCTACACCTTC
TRBV6-1	TRBJ2-2	TRBD1	20	NA	CASSDSWGAGGVGNTGELFF	TGTGCCAGCAGTGATTCTTGGGGAGCAGGGGGCGTTGGGAACACCGGGGAGCTGTTTTTT
TRBV5-6	TRBJ1-5	NA	13	NA	CASSLDRNYPQHF	TGTGCCAGCAGCTTGGACAGGAACTACCCCCAGCATTTT
TRBV4-2	TRBJ2-5	TRBD1	14	NA	CASDQDRGLGTQYF	TGTGCCAGCGACCAGGACAGGGGGCTGGGGACCCAGTACTTC
TRBV9	TRBJ2-2	NA	14	NA	CASSVALGAGELFF	TGTGCCAGCAGCGTAGCTCTCGGAGCGGGGGAGCTGTTTTTT
TRBV7-8	TRBJ2-7	NA	14	NA	CASSLGLRGDEQYF	TGTGCCAGCAGCCTAGGGCTAAGGGGCGACGAGCAGTACTTC
TRBV6-5	TRBJ1-2	TRBD1	14	NA	CASRTGGAGYGYTF	TGTGCCAGCAGGACAGGGGGCGCGGGCTATGGCTACACCTTC
TRBV5-6	TRBJ2-1	NA	14	NA	CASTTWGRYNEQFF	TGTGCCAGCACCACCTGGGGGCGATACAATGAGCAGTTCTTC
TRBV9	TRBJ1-4	NA	14	NA	CASSVDSSNEKLFF	TGTGCCAGCAGCGTAGACAGTTCAAATGAAAAACTGTTTTTT
TRBV5-6	TRBJ2-2	NA	16	NA	CASSLGLAGNTGELFF	TGTGCCAGCAGCTTGGGGCTAGCCGGTAACACCGGGGAGCTGTTTTTT